The subject of this entry is one T cell receptor (beta chain). The antigen is unknown. The data are from a study of graft-versus-host responses after intestinal transplantation. Overall study: All recipients were transplanted with multivisceral, liver-intestinal, or isolated intestinal grafts.

CDR3 length: 16 residues. Trimming at V came to 0 bases and at J to 5 bases, leaving 4 bases not matched to a gene. The germline CDR1 and CDR2 sequences are SGHRS and YFSETQ. This table comes from immunoSEQ multiplex PCR, and its TCRdb copy is limited to in-frame clones, with some not included. The sample yields around 97,000 clones, over 80% seen once. This chain uses TRBV5-1 with TRBJ2-5, with TRBD2 identical over 13 bases. The material sequenced was unstimulated CD8+ T cells sorted from spleen or lymph node cells, taken before intestinal transplant. The sequence was collected from a human donor who received an intestinal transplant. In DNA form, the CDR3 reads TGCGCCAGCAGCTTGGGACTAGCGGGGGGCCGTGAGACCCAGTACTTC. Protein product: CASSLGLAGGRETQYF.